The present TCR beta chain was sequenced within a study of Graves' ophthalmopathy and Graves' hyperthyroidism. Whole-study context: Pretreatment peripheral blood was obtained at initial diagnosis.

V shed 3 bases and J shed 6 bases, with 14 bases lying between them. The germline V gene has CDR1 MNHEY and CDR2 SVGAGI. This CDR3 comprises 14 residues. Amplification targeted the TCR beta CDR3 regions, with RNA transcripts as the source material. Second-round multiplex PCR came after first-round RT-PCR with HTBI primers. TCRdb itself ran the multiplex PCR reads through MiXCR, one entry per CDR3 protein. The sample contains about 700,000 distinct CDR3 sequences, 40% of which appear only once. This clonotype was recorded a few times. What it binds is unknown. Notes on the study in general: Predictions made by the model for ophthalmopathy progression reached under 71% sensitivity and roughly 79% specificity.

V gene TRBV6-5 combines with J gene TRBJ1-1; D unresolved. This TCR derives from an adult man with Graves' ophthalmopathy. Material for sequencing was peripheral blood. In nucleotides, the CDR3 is TGTGCCAGCAGTTATAGCGCGAGAGACCCTGAAGCTTTCTTT. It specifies CASSYSARDPEAFF.